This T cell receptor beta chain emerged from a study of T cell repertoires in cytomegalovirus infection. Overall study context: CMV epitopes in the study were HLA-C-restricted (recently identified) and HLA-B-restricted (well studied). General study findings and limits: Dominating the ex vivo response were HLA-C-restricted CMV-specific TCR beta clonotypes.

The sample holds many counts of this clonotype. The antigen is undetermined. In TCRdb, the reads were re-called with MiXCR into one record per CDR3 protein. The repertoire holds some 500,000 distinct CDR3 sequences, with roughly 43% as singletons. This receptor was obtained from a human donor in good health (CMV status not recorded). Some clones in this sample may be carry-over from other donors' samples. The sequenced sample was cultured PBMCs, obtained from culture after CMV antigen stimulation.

The CDR3 bases are TGCAGTGCTGGACCACAGGAGTCCTACGAGCAGTACTTC. The encoded protein is CSAGPQESYEQYF. The genes are TRBV20-1 and TRBJ2-7; D is perhaps TRBD1 (5 bases). Germline V gene sequence: CDR1 DFQATT, CDR2 SNEGSKA (reference sequence). Trimming took off 5 bases at V and 1 base at J, with 12 bases between the two ends. This CDR3 has 13 amino acids.